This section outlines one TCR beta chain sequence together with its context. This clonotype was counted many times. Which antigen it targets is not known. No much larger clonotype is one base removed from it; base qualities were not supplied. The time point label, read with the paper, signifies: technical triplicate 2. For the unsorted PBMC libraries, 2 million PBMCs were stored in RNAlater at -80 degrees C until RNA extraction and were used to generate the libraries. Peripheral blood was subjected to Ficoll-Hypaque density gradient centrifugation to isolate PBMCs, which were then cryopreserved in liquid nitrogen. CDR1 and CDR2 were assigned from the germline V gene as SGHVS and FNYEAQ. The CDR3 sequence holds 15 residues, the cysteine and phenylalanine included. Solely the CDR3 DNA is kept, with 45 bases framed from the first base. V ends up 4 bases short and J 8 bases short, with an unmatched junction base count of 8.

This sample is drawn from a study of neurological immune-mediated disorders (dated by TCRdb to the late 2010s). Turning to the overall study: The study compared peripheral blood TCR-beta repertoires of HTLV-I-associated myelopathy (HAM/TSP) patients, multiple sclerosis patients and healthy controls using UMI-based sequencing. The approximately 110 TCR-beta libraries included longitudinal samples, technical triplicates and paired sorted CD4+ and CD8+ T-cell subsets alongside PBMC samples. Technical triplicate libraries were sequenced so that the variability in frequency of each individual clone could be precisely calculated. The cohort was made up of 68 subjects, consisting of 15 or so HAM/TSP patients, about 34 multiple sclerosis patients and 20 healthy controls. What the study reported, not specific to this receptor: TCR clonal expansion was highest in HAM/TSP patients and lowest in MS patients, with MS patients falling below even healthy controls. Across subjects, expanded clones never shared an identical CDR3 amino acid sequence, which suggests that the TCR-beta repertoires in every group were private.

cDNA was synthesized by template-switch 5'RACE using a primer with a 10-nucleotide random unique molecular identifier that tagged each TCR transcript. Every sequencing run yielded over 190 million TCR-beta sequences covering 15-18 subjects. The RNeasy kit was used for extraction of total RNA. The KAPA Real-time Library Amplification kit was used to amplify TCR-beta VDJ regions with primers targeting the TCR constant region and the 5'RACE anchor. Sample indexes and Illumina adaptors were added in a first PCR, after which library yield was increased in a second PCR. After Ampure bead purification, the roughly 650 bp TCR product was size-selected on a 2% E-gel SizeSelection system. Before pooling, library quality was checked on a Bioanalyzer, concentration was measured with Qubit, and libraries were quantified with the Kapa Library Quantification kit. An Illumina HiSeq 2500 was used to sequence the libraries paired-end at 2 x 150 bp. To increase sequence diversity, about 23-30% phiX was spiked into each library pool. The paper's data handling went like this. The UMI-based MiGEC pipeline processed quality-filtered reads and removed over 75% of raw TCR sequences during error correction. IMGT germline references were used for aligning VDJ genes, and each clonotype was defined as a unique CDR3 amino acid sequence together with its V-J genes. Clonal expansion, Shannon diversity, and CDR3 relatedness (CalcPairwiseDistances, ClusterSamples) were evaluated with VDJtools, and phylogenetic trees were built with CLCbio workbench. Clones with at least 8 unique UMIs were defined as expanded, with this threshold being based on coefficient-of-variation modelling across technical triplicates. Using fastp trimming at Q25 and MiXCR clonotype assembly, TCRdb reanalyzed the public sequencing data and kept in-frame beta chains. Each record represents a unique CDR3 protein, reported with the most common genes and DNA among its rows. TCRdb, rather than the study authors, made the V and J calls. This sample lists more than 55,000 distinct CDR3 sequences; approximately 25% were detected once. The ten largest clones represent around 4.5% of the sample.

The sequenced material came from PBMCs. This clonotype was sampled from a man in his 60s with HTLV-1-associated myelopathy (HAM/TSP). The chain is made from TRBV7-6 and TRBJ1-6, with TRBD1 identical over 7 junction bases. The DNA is TGTGCCAGCAGCTGGACAGGATCTACGGATTCACCCCTCCACTTT. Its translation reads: CASSWTGSTDSPLHF.